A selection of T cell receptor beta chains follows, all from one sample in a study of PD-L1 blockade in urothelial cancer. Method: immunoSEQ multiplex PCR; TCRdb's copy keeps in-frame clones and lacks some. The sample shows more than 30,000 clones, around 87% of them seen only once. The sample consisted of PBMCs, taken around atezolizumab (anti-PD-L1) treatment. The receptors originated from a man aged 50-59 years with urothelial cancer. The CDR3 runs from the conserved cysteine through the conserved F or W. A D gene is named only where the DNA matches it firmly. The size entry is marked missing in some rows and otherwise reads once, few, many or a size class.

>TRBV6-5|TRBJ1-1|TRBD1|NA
CASSYGPTGGTEAFF
TGTGCCAGCAGTTACGGTCCTACAGGGGGCACTGAAGCTTTCTTT
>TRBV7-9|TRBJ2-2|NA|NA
CASRSPAGVNTGELFF
TGTGCCAGCAGGTCCCCCGCAGGGGTAAACACCGGGGAGCTGTTTTTT
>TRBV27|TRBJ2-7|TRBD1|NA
CASSNRDRGSEQYF
TGTGCCAGCAGTAACCGGGACAGGGGGTCCGAGCAGTACTTC
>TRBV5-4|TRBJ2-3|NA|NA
CASSLTGTDTQYF
TGTGCCAGCAGCTTGACAGGCACAGATACGCAGTATTTT
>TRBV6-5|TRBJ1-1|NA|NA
CASSYPAGNTEAFF
TGTGCCAGCAGTTACCCTGCAGGGAACACTGAAGCTTTCTTT
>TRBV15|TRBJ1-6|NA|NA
CATSRVVGALHNSPLHF
TGTGCCACCAGCAGAGTAGTGGGGGCGCTCCATAATTCACCCCTCCACTTT
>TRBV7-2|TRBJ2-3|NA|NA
CASSLAGPSTDTQYF
TGTGCCAGCAGCTTAGCGGGGCCTTCCACAGATACGCAGTATTTT
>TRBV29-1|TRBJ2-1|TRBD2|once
CSATWTSLNYNEQFF
TGCAGCGCCACCTGGACTAGCTTAAACTACAATGAGCAGTTCTTC
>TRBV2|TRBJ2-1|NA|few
CASSLDRYNEQFF
TGTGCCAGCAGCCTGGACAGATACAATGAGCAGTTCTTC
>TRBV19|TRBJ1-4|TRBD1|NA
CASSRGTGGEKLFF
TGTGCCAGTAGTAGGGGGACAGGGGGTGAAAAACTGTTTTTT
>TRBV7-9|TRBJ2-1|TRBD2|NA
CASSFPPRLAGAKNEQFF
TGTGCCAGCAGCTTCCCGCCTCGACTAGCGGGGGCAAAGAATGAGCAGTTCTTC
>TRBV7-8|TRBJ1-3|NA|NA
CASSLVGRQTFYSGNTIYF
TGTGCCAGCAGCTTAGTGGGTCGACAGACTTTTTACTCTGGAAACACCATATATTTT
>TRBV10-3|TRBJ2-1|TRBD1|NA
CAISEPGQGVDEQFF
TGTGCCATCAGTGAGCCGGGACAGGGGGTCGATGAGCAGTTCTTC
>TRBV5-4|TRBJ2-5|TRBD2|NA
CASSLDASGSRETQYF
TGTGCCAGCAGCTTGGATGCTAGCGGGAGCCGAGAGACCCAGTACTTC
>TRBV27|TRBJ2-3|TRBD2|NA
CASSSRRTSGTDTQYF
TGTGCCAGCAGTTCTCGGAGGACTAGCGGGACAGATACGCAGTATTTT
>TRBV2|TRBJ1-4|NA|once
CASSETQGLEKLFF
TGTGCCAGCAGTGAAACGCAGGGGCTTGAAAAACTGTTTTTT
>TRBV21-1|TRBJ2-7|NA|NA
CASSSRRGQGVYEQYF
TGTGCCAGCAGCTCCCGCCGGGGACAGGGGGTGTACGAGCAGTACTTC
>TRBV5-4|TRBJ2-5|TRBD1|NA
CASSPSGQGVSETQYF
TGTGCCAGCAGCCCTTCCGGACAGGGTGTGAGTGAGACCCAGTACTTC
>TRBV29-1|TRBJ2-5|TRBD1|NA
CSVEWTGYKYF
TGCAGCGTTGAATGGACAGGGTATAAGTACTTC
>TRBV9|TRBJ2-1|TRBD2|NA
CASSPRAGGFLNEQLF
TGTGCCAGCAGCCCCCGAGCGGGGGGATTCTTAAATGAGCAGCTCTTC
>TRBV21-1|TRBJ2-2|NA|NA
CASSRLAGGEAPNTGELFF
TGTGCCAGCAGCAGACTAGCTGGGGGAGAGGCACCGAACACCGGGGAGCTGTTTTTT
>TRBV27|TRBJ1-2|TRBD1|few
CASSLYGDPGGRGYTF
TGTGCCAGCAGTTTATACGGGGACCCAGGGGGGCGCGGCTACACCTTC